The clone carrying this T cell receptor (beta chain) occurred once. This record comes from a study of blood T cell repertoires in COVID-19. Overall study: In each case, the material was cDNA or gDNA derived from T cells, B-cell-depleted T cells, or PBMCs.

The CDR3 is 13 amino acids. Looked up from germline, CDR1 is MNHEY and CDR2 is SMNVEV (reference sequence). Between the trimmed V and J ends, which lost 5 bases and 2 bases, there was a span of 7 bases. Authors' data handling: Amplification from reference gene primers served as the basis for estimated nucleated cell counts. Profiled with immunoSEQ multiplex PCR; TCRdb holds only in-frame clones, not every one. The V and J calls and clone size were taken over from that table, and D and trimming were inferred from the DNA. The sample has roughly 150,000 clones, over 75% seen once. This TCR came from a human donor in a cohort sampled during active COVID-19. The specimen was peripheral blood. This chain uses TRBV27 with TRBJ1-5; D is uncertain. CDR3 region: CASSRQGNQPQHF. CDR3 nucleotide sequence: TGTGCCAGCAGTCGGCAGGGCAATCAGCCCCAGCATTTT.